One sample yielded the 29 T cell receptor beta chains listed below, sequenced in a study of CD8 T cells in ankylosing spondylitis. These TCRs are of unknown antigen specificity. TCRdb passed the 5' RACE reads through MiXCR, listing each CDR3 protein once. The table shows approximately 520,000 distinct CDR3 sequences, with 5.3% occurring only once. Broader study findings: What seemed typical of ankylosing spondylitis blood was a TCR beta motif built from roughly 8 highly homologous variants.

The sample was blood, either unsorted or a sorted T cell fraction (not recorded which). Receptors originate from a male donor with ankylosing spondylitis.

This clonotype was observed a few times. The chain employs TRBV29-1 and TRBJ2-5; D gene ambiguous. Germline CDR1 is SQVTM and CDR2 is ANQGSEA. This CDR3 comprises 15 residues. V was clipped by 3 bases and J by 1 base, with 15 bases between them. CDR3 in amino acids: CSVDHMGGFQETQYF. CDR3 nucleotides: TGCAGCGTTGATCATATGGGCGGCTTCCAAGAGACCCAGTACTTC.

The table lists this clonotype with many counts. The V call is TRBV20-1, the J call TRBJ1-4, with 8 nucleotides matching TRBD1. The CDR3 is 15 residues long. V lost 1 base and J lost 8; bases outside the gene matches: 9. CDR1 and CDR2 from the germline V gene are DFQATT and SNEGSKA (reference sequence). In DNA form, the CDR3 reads TGCAGTGCTAGAGTCACAGGGGGGGTGAGGGAAAAACTGTTTTTT. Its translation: CSARVTGGVREKLFF.

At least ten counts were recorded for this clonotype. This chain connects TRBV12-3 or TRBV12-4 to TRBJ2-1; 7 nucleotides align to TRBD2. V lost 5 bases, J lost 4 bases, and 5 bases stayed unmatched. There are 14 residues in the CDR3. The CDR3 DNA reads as TGTGCCAGCAGTCTAGGACTAGATTACAATGAGCAGTTCTTC. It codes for CASSLGLDYNEQFF.

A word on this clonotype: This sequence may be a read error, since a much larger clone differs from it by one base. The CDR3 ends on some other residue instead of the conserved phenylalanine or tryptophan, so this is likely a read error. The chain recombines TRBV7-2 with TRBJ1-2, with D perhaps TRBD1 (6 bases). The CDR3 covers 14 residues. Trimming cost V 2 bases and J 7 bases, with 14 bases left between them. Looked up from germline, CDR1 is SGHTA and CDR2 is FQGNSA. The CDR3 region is CASSLPQGTGGYTS. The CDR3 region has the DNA TGTGCCAGCAGCTTACCGCAGGGGACGGGTGGCTACACCTCC.

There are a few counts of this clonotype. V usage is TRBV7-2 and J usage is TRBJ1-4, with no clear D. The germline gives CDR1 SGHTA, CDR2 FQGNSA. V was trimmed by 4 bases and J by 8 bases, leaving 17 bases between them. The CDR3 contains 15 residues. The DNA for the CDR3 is TGTGCCAGCAGCTCGAACCCCCCCCCAGCAGAAAAACTGTTTTTT. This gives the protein CASSSNPPPAEKLFF.

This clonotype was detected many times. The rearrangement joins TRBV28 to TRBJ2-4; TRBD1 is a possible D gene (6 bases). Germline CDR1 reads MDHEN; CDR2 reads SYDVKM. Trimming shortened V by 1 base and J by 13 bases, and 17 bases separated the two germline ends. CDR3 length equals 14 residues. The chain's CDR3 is CASSLLVGAGPQYF. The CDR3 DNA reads TGTGCCAGCAGTTTATTGGTGGGGGCAGGCCCCCAGTACTTC. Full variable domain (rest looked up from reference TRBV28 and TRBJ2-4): DVKVTQSSRYLVKRTGEKVFLECVQDMDHENMFWYRQDPGLGLRLIYFSYDVKMKEKGDIPEGYSVSREKKERFSLILESASTNQTSMYLCASSLLVGAGPQYFGAGTRLSVL.

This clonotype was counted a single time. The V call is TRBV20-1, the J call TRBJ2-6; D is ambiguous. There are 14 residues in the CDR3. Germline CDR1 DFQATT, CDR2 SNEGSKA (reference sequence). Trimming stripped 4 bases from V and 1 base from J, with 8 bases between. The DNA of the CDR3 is TGCAGTGCTACAGCCGGGTCTGGGGCCAACGTCCTGACTTTC. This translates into CSATAGSGANVLTF.

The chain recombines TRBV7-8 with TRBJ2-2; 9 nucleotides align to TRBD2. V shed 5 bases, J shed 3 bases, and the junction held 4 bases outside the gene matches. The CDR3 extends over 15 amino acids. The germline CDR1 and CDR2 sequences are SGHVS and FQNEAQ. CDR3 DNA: TGTGCCAGCAGCCTTTTAGCGGGGGACACCGGGGAGCTGTTTTTT. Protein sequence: CASSLLAGDTGELFF.

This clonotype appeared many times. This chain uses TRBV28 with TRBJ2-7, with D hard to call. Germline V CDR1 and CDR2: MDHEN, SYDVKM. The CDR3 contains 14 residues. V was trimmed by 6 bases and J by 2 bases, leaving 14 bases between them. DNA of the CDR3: TGTGCCAGCAGCCTCCCCGGCCCTACCTACGAGCAGTACTTC. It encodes CASSLPGPTYEQYF. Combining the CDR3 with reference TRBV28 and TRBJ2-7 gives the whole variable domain DVKVTQSSRYLVKRTGEKVFLECVQDMDHENMFWYRQDPGLGLRLIYFSYDVKMKEKGDIPEGYSVSREKKERFSLILESASTNQTSMYLCASSLPGPTYEQYFGPGTRLTVT.

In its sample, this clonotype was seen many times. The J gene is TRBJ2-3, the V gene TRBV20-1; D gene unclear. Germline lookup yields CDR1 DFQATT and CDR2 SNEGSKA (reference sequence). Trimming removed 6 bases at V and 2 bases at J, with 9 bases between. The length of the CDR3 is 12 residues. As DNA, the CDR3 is TGCAGTGCGGCGACCAACACAGATACGCAGTATTTT. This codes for CSAATNTDTQYF.

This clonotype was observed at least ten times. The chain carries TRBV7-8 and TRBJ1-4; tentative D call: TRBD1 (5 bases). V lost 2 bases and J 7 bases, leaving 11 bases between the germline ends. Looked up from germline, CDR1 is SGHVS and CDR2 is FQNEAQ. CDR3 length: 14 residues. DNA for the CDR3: TGTGCCAGCAGCTTACGACAGAGGGGTGAAAAACTGTTTTTT. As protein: CASSLRQRGEKLFF.

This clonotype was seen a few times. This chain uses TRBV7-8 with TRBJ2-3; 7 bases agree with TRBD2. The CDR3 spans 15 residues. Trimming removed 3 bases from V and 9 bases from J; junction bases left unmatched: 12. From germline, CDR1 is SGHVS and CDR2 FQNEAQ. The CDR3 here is CASSFLAETPWTQYF. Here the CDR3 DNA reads TGTGCCAGCAGCTTCCTAGCGGAAACCCCATGGACGCAGTATTTT.

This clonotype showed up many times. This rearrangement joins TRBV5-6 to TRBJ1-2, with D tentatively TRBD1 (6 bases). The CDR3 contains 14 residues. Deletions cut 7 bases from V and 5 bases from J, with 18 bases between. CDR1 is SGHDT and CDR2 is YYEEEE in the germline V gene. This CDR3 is CASGRTGTLYGYTF. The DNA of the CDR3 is TGTGCCAGCGGTCGGACCGGGACACTTTATGGCTACACCTTC. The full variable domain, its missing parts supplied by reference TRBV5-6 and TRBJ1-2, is DAGVTQSPTHLIKTRGQQVTLRCSPKSGHDTVSWYQQALGQGPQFIFQYYEEEERQRGNFPDRFSGHQFPNYSSELNVNALLLGDSALYLCASGRTGTLYGYTFGSGTRLTVV.

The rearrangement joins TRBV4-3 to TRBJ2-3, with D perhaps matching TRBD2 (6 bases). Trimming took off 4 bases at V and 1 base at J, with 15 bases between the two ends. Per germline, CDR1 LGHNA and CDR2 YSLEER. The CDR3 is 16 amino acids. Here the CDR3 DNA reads TGCGCCAGCAGCCGCGAACCGGGAGTGGGCACAGATACGCAGTATTTT. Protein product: CASSREPGVGTDTQYF.

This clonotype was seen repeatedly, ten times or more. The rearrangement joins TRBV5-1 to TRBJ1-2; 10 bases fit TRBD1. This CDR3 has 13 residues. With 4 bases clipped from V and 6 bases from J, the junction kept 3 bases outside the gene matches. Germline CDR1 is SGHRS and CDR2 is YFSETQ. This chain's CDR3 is CASSPGQGNGYTF. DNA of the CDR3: TGCGCCAGCAGCCCGGGACAGGGGAATGGCTACACCTTC. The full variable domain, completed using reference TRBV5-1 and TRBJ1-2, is KAGVTQTPRYLIKTRGQQVTLSCSPISGHRSVSWYQQTPGQGLQFLFEYFSETQRNKGNFPGRFSGRQFSNSRSEMNVSTLELGDSALYLCASSPGQGNGYTFGSGTRLTVV.

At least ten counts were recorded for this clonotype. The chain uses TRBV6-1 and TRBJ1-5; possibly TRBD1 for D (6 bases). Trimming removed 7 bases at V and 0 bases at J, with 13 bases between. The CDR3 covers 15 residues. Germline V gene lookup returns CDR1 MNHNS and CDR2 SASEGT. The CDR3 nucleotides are TGTGCCAGCACTCTGGGGGCGGTTAGCAATCAGCCCCAGCATTTT. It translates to CASTLGAVSNQPQHF.

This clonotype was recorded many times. CDR3 DNA: TGTGCCAGCAGCCCCAGGTGGACTCTGAGCACAGATACGCAGTATTTT. Protein sequence: CASSPRWTLSTDTQYF. The rearrangement links TRBV7-9 to TRBJ2-3; possible D gene TRBD2, 5 bases. Germline lookup yields CDR1 SEHNR and CDR2 FQNEAQ (reference sequence). Trimming took 5 bases from V and 0 from J, leaving 15 bases between them. The CDR3 is made up of 16 amino acids.

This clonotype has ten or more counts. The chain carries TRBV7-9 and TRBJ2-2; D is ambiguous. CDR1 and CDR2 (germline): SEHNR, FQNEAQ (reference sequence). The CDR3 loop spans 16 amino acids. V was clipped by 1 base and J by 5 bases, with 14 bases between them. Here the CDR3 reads CASSLDLEMATGELFF. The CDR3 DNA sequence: TGTGCCAGCAGCTTAGACCTAGAAATGGCGACCGGGGAGCTGTTTTTT.

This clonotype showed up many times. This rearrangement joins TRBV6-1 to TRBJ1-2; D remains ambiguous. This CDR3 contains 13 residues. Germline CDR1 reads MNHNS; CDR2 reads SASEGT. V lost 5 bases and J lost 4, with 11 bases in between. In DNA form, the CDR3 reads TGTGCCAGCAGTCCCCGCTTCTTCTATGGCTACACCTTC. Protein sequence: CASSPRFFYGYTF.

CDR3 amino acids: CASSFGGAWADTQYF. For the CDR3, the DNA is TGTGCCAGCAGTTTTGGGGGAGCTTGGGCAGATACGCAGTATTTT. The chain links TRBV27 to TRBJ2-3; TRBD1 or TRBD2 may be the D gene (5 bases each). V lost 3 bases and J lost 4, with 14 bases in between. Germline loops: CDR1 MNHEY, CDR2 SMNVEV (reference sequence). The CDR3 consists of 15 residues.

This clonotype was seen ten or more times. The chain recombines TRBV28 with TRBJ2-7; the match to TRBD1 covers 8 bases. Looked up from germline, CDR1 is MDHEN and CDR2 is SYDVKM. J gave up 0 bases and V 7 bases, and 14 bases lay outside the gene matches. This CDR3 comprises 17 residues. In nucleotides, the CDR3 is TGTGCCAGCACCACCATTGCGACAGGGGAGGCCTCCTACGAGCAGTACTTC. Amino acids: CASTTIATGEASYEQYF.

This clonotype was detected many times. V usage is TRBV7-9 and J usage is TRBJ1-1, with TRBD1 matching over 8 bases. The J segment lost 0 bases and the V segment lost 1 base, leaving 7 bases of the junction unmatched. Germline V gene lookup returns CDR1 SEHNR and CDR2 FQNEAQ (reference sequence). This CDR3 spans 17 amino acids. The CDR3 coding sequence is TGTGCCAGCAGCTTAGGAGGCAGGGGGCGCATGAACACTGAAGCTTTCTTT. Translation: CASSLGGRGRMNTEAFF.

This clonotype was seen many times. The CDR3 region is CASSKQGDQPQHF. DNA for the CDR3: TGTGCCAGCAGCAAACAGGGAGATCAGCCCCAGCATTTT. V gene TRBV7-9 combines with J gene TRBJ1-5; possible D gene TRBD1, 6 bases. This CDR3 contains 13 residues. V was shortened by 5 bases and J by 5 bases, with 10 bases between the two germline ends. CDR1 is SEHNR and CDR2 is FQNEAQ in the germline V gene (reference sequence). Drawing the rest from reference TRBV7-9 and TRBJ1-5, the complete variable domain is DTGVSQNPRHKITKRGQNVTFRCDPISEHNRLYWYRQTLGQGPEFLTYFQNEAQLEKSRLLSDRFSAERPKGSFSTLEIQRTEQGDSAMYLCASSKQGDQPQHFGDGTRLSIL.

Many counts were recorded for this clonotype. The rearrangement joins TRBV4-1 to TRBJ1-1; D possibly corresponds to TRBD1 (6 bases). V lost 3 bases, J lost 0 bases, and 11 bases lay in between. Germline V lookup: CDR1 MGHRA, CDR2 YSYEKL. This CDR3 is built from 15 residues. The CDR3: CASSQGDTMNTEAFF. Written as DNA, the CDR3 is TGCGCCAGCAGCCAGGGGGACACCATGAACACTGAAGCTTTCTTT.

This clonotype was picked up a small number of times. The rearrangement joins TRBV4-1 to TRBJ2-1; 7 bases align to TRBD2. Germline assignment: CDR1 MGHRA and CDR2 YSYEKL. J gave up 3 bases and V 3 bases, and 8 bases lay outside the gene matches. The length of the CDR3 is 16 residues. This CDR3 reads CASSHGSGGSYNEQFF. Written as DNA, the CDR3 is TGCGCCAGCAGCCATGGGTCTGGCGGGAGCTACAATGAGCAGTTCTTC.

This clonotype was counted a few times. CDR3 sequence reads: CASIPGWGTMQYF. CDR3 DNA: TGTGCCAGCATCCCCGGCTGGGGGACTATGCAGTATTTT. The chain carries TRBV28 and TRBJ2-3; 7 bases agree with TRBD2. The CDR3 is 13 residues long. Germline V gene sequence: CDR1 MDHEN, CDR2 SYDVKM. J lost 11 bases, V lost 7 bases, and 12 bases had no gene match.

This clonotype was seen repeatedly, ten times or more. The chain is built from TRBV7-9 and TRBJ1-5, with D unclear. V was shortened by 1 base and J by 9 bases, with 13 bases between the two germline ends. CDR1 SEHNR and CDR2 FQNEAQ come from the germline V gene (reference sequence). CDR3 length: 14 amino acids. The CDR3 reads CASSLGSGVTPQHF. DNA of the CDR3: TGTGCCAGCAGCTTAGGGAGCGGGGTAACGCCCCAGCATTTT.

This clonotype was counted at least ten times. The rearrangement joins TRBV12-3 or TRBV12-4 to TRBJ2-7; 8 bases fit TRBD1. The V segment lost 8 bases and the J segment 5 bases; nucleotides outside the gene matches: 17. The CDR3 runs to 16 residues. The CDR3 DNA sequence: TGTGCCAGCGGGGACGGGACAGGCGTCTATCCGGACGAGCAGTACTTC. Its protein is CASGDGTGVYPDEQYF.

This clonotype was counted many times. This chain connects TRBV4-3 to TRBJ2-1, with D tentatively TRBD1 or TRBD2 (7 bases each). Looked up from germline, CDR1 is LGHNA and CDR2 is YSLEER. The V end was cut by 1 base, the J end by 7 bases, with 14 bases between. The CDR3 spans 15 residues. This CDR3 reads CASSQVSGGDNEQFF. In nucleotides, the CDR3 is TGCGCCAGCAGCCAAGTGTCAGGGGGGGATAATGAGCAGTTCTTC.